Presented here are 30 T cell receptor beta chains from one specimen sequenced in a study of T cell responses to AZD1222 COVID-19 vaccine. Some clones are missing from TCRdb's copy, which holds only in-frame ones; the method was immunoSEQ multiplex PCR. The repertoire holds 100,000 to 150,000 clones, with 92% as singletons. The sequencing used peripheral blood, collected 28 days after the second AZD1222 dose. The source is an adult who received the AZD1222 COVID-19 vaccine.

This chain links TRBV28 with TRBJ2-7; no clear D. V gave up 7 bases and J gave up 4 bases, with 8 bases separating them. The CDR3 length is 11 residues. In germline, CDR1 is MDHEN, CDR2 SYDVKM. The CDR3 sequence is CASISNYEQYF. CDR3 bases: TGTGCCAGCATTAGCAATTACGAGCAGTACTTC.

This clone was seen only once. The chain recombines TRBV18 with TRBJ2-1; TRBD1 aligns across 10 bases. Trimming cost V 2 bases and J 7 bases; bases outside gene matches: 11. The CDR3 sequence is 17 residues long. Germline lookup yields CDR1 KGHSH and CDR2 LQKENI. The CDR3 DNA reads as TGTGCCAGCTCACCAGGTGTGACAGGGGGCGCGGGGAATGAGCAGTTCTTC. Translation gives CASSPGVTGGAGNEQFF. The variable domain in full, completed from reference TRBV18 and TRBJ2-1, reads NAGVMQNPRHLVRRRGQEARLRCSPMKGHSHVYWYRQLPEEGLKFMVYLQKENIIDESGMPKERFSAEFPKEGPSILRIQQVVRGDSAAYFCASSPGVTGGAGNEQFFGPGTRLTVL.

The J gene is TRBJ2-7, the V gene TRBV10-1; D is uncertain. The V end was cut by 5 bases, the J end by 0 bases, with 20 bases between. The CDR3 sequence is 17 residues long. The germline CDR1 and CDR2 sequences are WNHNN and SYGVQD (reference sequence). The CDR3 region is CASSNSERPIISYEQYF. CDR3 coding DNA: TGCGCCAGCAGTAACTCGGAAAGACCTATTATCTCCTACGAGCAGTACTTC.

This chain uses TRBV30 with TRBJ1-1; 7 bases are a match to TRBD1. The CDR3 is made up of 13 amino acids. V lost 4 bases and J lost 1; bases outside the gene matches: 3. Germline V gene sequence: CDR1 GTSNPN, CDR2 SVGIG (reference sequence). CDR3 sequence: CAWTRQGNTEAFF. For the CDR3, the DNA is TGTGCCTGGACTCGACAGGGGAACACTGAAGCTTTCTTT. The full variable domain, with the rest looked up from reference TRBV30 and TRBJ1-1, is SQTIHQWPATLVQPVGSPLSLECTVEGTSNPNLYWYRQAAGRGLQLLFYSVGIGQISSEVPQNLSASRPQDRQFILSSKKLLLSDSGFYLCAWTRQGNTEAFFGQGTRLTVV.

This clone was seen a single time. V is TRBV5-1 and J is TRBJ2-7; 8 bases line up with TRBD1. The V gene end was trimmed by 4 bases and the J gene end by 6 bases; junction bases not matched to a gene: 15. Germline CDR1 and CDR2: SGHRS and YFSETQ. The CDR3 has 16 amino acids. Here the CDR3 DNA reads TGCGCCAGCAGCCCCCTTGGGACAGGAGGCTTTATCGAGCAGTACTTC. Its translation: CASSPLGTGGFIEQYF.

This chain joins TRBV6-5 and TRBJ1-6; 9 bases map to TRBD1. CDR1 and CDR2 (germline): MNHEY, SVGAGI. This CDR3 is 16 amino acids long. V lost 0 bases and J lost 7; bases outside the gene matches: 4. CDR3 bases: TGTGCCAGCAGTTACTCACCGGGACAGGGAAATTCACCCCTCCACTTT. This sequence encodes CASSYSPGQGNSPLHF.

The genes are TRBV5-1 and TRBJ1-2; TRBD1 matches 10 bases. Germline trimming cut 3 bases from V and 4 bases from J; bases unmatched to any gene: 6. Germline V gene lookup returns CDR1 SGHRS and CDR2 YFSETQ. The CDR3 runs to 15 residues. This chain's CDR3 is CASSYDRGRTYGYTF. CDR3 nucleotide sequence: TGCGCCAGCAGCTATGACAGGGGGCGAACCTATGGCTACACCTTC.

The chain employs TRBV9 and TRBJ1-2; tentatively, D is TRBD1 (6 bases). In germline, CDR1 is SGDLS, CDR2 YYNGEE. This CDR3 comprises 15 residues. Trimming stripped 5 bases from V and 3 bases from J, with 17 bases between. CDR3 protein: CASSGAGGADYGYTF. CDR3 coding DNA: TGTGCCAGCAGTGGGGCGGGGGGCGCCGACTATGGCTACACCTTC.

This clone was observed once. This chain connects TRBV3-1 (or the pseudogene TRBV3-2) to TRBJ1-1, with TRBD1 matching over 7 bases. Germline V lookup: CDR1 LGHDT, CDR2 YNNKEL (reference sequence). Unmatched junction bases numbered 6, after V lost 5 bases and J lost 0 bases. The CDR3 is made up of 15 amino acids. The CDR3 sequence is CASSLNRGLNTEAFF. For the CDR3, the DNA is TGTGCCAGCAGCTTGAACAGGGGATTGAACACTGAAGCTTTCTTT.

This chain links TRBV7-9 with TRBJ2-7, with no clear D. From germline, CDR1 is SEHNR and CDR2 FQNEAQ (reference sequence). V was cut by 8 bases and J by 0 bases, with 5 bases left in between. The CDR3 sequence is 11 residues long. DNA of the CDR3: TGTGCCAGCGGTAACTCCTACGAGCAGTACTTC. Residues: CASGNSYEQYF.

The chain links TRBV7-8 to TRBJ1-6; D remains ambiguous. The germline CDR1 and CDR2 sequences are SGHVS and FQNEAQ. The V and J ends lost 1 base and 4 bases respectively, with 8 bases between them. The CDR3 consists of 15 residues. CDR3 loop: CASSLVEGYNSPLHF. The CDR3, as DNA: TGTGCCAGCAGCTTAGTGGAAGGTTATAATTCACCCCTCCACTTT.

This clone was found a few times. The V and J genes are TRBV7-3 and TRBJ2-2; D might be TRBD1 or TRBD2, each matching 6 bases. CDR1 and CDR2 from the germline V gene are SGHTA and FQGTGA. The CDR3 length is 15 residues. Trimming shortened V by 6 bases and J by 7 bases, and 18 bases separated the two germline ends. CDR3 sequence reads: CASSAIGGEVGELFF. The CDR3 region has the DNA TGTGCCAGCAGTGCCATCGGGGGCGAGGTCGGGGAGCTGTTTTTT.

The CDR3 loop reads CASSLTGYSYNEQFF. Written as DNA, the CDR3 is TGTGCCAGCAGCCTGACAGGGTACTCCTACAATGAGCAGTTCTTC. This chain connects TRBV7-3 to TRBJ2-1; 7 positions agree with TRBD1. The trim removed 5 bases at V and 0 bases at J, leaving 4 bases unmatched. Germline assignment: CDR1 SGHTA and CDR2 FQGTGA. This CDR3 is 15 amino acids long. Based on the CDR3 plus reference TRBV7-3 and TRBJ2-1, the full variable domain is GAGVSQTPSNKVTEKGKYVELRCDPISGHTALYWYRQSLGQGPEFLIYFQGTGAADDSGLPNDRFFAVRPEGSVSTLKIQRTERGDSAVYLCASSLTGYSYNEQFFGPGTRLTVL.

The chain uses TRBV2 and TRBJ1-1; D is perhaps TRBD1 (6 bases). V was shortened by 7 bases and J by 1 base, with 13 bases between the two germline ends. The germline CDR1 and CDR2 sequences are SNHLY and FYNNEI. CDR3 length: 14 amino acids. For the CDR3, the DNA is TGTGCCAGCACCCTGACAGGCACGAACACTGAAGCTTTCTTT. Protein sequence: CASTLTGTNTEAFF.

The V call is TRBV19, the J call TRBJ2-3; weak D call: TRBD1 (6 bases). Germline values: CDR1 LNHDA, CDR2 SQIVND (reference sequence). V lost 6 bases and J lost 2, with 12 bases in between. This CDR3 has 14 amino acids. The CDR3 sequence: CASRLTGNTDTQYF. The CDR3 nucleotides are TGTGCCAGTAGGTTGACAGGTAACACAGATACGCAGTATTTT.

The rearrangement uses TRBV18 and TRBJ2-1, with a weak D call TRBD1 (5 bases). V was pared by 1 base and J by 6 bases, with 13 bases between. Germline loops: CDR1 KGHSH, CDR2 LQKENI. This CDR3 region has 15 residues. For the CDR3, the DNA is TGTGCCAGCTCACCACAGGGGTTAGGGCCCAATGAGCAGTTCTTC. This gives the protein CASSPQGLGPNEQFF.

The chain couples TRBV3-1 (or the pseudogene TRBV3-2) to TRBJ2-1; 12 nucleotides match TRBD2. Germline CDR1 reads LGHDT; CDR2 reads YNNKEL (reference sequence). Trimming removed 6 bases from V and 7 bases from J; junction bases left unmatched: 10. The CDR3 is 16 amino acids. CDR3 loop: CASSRLAGVPQNEQFF. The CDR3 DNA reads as TGTGCCAGCAGTCGACTAGCGGGGGTACCCCAAAATGAGCAGTTCTTC.

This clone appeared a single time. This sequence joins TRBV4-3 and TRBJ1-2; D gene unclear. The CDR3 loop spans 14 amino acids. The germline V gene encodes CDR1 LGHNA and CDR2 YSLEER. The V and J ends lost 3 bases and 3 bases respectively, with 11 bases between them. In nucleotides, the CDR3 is TGCGCCAGCAGCCAGGGGTTGCGAGACTATGGCTACACCTTC. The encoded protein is CASSQGLRDYGYTF.

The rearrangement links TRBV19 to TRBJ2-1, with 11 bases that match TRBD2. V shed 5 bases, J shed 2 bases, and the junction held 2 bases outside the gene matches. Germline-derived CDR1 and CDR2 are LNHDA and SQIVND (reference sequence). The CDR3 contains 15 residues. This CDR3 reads CASSVTSGAYNEQFF. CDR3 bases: TGTGCCAGTAGTGTGACTAGCGGGGCCTACAATGAGCAGTTCTTC.

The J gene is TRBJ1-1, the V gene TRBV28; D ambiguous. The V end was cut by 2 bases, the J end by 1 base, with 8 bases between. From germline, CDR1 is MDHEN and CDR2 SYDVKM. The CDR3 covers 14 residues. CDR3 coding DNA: TGTGCCAGCAGTTTAGGGAGGGCGAACACTGAAGCTTTCTTT. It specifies CASSLGRANTEAFF.

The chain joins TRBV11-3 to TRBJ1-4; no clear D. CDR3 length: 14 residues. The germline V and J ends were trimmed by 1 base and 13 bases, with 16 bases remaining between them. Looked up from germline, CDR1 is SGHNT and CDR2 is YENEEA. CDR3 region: CASSLVSPGNGLFF. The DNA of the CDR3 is TGTGCCAGCAGCTTAGTTTCTCCGGGGAACGGACTGTTTTTT.

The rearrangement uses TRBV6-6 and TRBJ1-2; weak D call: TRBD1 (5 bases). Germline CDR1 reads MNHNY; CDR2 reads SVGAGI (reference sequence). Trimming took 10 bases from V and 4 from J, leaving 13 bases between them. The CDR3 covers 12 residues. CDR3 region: CATSGGPYGYTF. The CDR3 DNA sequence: TGTGCCACCTCCGGGGGACCCTATGGCTACACCTTC.

The CDR3 nucleotides read TGTGCCAGCAGCGTCACTAGCCTCAGCACAGATACGCAGTATTTT. Translated, it gives CASSVTSLSTDTQYF. This chain links TRBV9 with TRBJ2-3, with a weak D call TRBD2 (6 bases). The CDR3 is 15 residues long. Trimming removed 2 bases at V and 0 bases at J, with 10 bases between. Germline V lookup: CDR1 SGDLS, CDR2 YYNGEE. Variable domain in full (rest from reference TRBV9 and TRBJ2-3): DSGVTQTPKHLITATGQRVTLRCSPRSGDLSVYWYQQSLDQGLQFLIQYYNGEERAKGNILERFSAQQFPDLHSELNLSSLELGDSALYFCASSVTSLSTDTQYFGPGTRLTVL.

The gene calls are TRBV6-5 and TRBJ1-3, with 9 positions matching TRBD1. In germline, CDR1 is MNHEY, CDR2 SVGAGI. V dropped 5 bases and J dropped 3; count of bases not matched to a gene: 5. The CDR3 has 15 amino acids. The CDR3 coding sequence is TGTGCCAGCAGTAAGACAGGGGGTTTTGGAAACACCATATATTTT. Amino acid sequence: CASSKTGGFGNTIYF.

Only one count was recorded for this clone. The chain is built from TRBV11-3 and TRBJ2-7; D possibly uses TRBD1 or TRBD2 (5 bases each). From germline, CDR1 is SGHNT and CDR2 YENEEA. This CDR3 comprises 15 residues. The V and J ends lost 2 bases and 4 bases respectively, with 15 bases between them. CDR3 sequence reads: CASSLRGTRGYEQYF. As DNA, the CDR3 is TGTGCCAGCAGCTTAAGGGGTACTAGAGGGTACGAGCAGTACTTC.

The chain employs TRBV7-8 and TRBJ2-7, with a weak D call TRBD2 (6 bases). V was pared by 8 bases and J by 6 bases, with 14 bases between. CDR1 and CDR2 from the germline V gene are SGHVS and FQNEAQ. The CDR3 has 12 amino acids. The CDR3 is CASGQPGAEQYF. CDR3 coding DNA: TGTGCCAGCGGCCAGCCGGGAGCCGAGCAGTACTTC.

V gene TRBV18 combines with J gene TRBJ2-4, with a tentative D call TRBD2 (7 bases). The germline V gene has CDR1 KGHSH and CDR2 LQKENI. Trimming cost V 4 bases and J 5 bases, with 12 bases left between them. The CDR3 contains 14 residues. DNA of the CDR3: TGTGCCAGCTCACAAGGCGGGGGCCAAAACATTCAGTACTTC. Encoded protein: CASSQGGGQNIQYF.

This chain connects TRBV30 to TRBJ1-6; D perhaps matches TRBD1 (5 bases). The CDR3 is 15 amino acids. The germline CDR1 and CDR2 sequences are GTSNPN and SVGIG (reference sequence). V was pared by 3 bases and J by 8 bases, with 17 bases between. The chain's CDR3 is CAWSADRTGDSPLHF. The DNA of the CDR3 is TGTGCCTGGAGCGCGGATCGAACGGGGGATTCACCCCTCCACTTT.

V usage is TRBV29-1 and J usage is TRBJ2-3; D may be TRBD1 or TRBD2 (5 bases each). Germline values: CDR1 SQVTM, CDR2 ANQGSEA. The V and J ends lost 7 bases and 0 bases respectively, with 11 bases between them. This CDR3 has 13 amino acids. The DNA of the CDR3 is TGCAGCGCCTCAGGGACCAGCACAGATACGCAGTATTTT. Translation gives CSASGTSTDTQYF.

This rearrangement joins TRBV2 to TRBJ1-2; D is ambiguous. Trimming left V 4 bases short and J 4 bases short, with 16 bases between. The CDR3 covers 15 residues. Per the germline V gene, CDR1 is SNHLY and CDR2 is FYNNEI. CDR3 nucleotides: TGTGCCAGCAGTGGGTCAGGAGCGGTTGGCTATGGCTACACCTTC. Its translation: CASSGSGAVGYGYTF.